The clone carrying this TCR beta chain appeared a single time. Its antigen remains unknown. The data were taken from a study of cytomegalovirus exposure and HLA in healthy donors. Profiling relied on immunoSEQ multiplex PCR, and the TCRdb table lists in-frame clones only, not all of them. The repertoire holds 150,000 to 200,000 clones, with more than 75% as singletons. Separate from the roughly 710-subject first cohort, the 120-subject validation cohort was the one that the donors belonged to. The V end was cut by 6 bases, the J end by 8 bases, with 20 bases between. The length of the CDR3 is 14 residues. In germline, CDR1 is SGHRS, CDR2 YFSETQ. General study points: Accounts indicate the classifier identified cytomegalovirus status with strong specificity and sensitivity. In the roughly 120 validation repertoires, a later analysis found that first-cohort TCR clusters tended to co-occur. The authors enumerated 180 or so TCR beta chains as linked to cytomegalovirus.

The sequence came from a man younger than 35 in good health and CMV-seropositive. The rearrangement joins TRBV5-1 to TRBJ1-2; maybe TRBD1 (5 bases). Sequencing used PBMCs. The CDR3 DNA reads TGCGCCAGCACACCTCGGGGGGGAGTCGAAGGCTACACCTTC. Translation gives CASTPRGGVEGYTF.